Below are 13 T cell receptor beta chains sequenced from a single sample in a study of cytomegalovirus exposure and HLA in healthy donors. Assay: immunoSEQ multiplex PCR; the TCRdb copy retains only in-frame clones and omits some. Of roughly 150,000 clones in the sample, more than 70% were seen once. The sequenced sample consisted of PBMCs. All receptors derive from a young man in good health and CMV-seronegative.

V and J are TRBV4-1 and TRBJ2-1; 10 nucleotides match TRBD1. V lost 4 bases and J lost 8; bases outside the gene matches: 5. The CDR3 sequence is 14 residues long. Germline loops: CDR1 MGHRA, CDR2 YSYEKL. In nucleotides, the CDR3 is TGCGCCAGCAGCCGACCGGGACAGGGGTATGAGCAGTTCTTC. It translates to CASSRPGQGYEQFF.

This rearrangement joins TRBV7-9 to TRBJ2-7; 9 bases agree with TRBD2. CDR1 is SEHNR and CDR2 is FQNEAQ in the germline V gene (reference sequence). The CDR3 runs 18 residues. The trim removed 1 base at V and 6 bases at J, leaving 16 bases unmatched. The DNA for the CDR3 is TGTGCCAGCAGCTTAGAACGGGGGTGGGTAGCGGGAGATACCGAGCAGTACTTC. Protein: CASSLERGWVAGDTEQYF.

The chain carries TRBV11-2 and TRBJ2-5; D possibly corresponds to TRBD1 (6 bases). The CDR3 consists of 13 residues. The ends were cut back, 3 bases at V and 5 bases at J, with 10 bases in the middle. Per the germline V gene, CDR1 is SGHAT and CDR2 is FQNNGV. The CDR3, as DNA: TGTGCCAGCAGCTTTGGACAGTCGGAGACCCAGTACTTC. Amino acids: CASSFGQSETQYF.

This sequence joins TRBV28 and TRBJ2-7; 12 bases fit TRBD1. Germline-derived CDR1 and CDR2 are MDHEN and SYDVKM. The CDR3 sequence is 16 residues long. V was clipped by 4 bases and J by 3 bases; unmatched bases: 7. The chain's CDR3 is CASSSRRDRGLYEQYF. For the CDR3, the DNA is TGTGCCAGCAGTTCGCGCCGGGACAGGGGGCTCTACGAGCAGTACTTC.

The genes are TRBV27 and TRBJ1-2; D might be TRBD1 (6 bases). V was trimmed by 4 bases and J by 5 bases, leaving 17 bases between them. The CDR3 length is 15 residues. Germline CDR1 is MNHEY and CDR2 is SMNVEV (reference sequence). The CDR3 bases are TGTGCCAGCAGTTCGGGGGGCTATTATCCATATGGCTACACCTTC. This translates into CASSSGGYYPYGYTF.

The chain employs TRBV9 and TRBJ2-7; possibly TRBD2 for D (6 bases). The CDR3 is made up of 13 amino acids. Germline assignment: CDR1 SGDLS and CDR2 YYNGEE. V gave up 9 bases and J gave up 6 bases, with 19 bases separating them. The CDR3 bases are TGTGCCACCAAGGGGCAGGGACTTCGCGAGCAGTACGTC. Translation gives CATKGQGLREQYV.

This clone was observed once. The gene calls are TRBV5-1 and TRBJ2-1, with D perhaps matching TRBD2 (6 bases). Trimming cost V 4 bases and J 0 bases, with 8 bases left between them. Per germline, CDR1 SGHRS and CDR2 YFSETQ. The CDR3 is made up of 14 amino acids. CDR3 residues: CASSGGTSYNEQFF. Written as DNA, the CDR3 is TGCGCCAGCAGCGGGGGGACCTCCTACAATGAGCAGTTCTTC.

For the CDR3, the DNA is TGCGCCAGCAGCCAAGATATCGCAGGTCTCTATGGCTACACCTTC. It translates to CASSQDIAGLYGYTF. J is TRBJ1-2 and V is TRBV4-1; D unresolved. With 0 bases removed from V and 4 bases from J, the gap between germline ends came to 12 bases. The germline V gene encodes CDR1 MGHRA and CDR2 YSYEKL. This CDR3 has 15 residues.

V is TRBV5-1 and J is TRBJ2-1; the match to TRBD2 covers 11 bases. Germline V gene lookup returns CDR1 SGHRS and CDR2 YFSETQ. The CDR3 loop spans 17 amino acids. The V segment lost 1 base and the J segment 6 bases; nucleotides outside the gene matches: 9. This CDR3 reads CASSLSPASGGRNEQFF. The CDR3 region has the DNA TGCGCCAGCAGCTTGAGCCCGGCTAGCGGGGGGCGCAATGAGCAGTTCTTC.

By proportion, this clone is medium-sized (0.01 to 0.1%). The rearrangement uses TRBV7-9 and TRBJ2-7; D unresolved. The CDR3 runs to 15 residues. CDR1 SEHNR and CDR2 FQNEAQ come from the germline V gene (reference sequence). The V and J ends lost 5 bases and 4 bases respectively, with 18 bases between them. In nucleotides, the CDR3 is TGTGCCAGCAGCCTAGACCCAAGCCAGCGATACGAGCAGTACTTC. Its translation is CASSLDPSQRYEQYF.

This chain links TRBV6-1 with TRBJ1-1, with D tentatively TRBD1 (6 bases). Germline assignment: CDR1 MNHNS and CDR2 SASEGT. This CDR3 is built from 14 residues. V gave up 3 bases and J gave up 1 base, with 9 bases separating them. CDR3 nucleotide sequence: TGTGCCAGCAGTGAGCAGGGGCCGAACACTGAAGCTTTCTTT. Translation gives CASSEQGPNTEAFF.

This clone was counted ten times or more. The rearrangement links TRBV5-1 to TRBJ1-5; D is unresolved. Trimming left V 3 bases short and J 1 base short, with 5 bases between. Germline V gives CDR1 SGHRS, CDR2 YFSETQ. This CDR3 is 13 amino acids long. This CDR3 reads CASSWRSNQPQHF. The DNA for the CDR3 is TGCGCCAGCAGCTGGAGGAGCAATCAGCCCCAGCATTTT.

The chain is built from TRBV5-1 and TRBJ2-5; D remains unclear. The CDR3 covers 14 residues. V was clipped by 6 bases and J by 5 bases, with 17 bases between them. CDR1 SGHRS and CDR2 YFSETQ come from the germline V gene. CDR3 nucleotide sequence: TGCGCCAGCAAAGTTCTCGCGGATTCGGAGACCCAGTACTTC. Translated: CASKVLADSETQYF.